The clone carrying this T cell receptor (beta chain) was seen many times. Antigen specificity is unknown. The source material, RNA transcripts, was used to amplify TCR beta CDR3 regions. The HTBI primer set drove a first-round RT-PCR of the TCR CDR3. TCRdb re-analysed the multiplex PCR reads in MiXCR, keeping a single row per CDR3 protein. The sample consists of hundreds of thousands of distinct CDR3 sequences, just under 45% of them appearing once. Germline CDR1 reads KGHDR; CDR2 reads SFDVKD. CDR3 size: 14 residues. V lost 4 bases and J 3 bases, leaving 12 bases between the germline ends. This sample is drawn from a study of T cells in Graves' hyperthyroidism and ophthalmopathy. Study-wide results and caveats: Clonotypes that were expanded in thyroid above 0.001 mostly appeared in blood too.

Uncontrolled infection, other autoimmune disease, pregnancy or lactation barred patients from enrollment. Clinical symptoms, serum thyroxine and TRAb, thyroid ultrasound and orbital computed tomography were used for the diagnoses. The chain links TRBV24-1 to TRBJ2-7; the D is unclear. The sequence came from an adult man with Graves' disease, either hyperthyroidism or ophthalmopathy (not recorded which). The specimen sequenced was peripheral blood or thyroid tissue (not recorded which). The CDR3, as DNA: TGTGCCACCAGTGACCCCCTCCGCGGCTACGAGCAGTACTTC. Translation gives CATSDPLRGYEQYF.